These T cell receptor beta chains were read from a single sample in a study of response to subunit inactivated influenza vaccine. In TCRdb, the RT-PCR reads were re-called with MiXCR into one record per CDR3 protein. Of 500,000 or so distinct CDR3 sequences detected, roughly 9.7% appear once; the ten largest clones hold about an eighth. Sequenced material: PBMCs from blood, taken around seven weeks after vaccination. The receptors stem from a man in his fifties who received an inactivated influenza vaccine. Each CDR3 is given with its conserved first and last residue. A D gene is named only where the DNA matches it firmly. Not all rows give a size; the values are once, few, many and, for expanded clones, a class.

-	-	TRBJ2-2	TRBV7-8	TGTGCCAGCAGCTTAGGAGGGGGACTTTACACCGGGGAGCTGTTTTTT	CASSLGGGLYTGELFF
-	few	TRBJ2-5	TRBV20-1	TGCAGTGCTAGATTGCCAGCTCAAGAGACCCAGTACTTC	CSARLPAQETQYF
TRBD2	few	TRBJ2-5	TRBV7-2	TGTGCCAGCAGCTTACAGCGGGAAGGGACCCAGTACTTC	CASSLQREGTQYF
TRBD2	-	TRBJ2-3	TRBV20-1	TGCAGTGCTAGAGAGGCTAGCGGGGGGCTAAATACGCAGTATTTT	CSAREASGGLNTQYF
TRBD2	few	TRBJ2-3	TRBV10-2	TGCGCCAGCAGCCCGGGACTAGCGGGAGGAACAAGTACGCAGTATTTT	CASSPGLAGGTSTQYF
-	few	TRBJ2-3	TRBV7-9	TGTGCCAGCAGCCCTTCGACTAGTCGGAGCACAGATACGCAGTATTTT	CASSPSTSRSTDTQYF
TRBD1	-	TRBJ2-7	TRBV15	TGTGCCACCAGCAGACAGGGGACAGTTACCTACGAGCAGTACTTC	CATSRQGTVTYEQYF
TRBD1	few	TRBJ2-7	TRBV28	TGTGCCAGCAGGATTGGGACAGGGGCAAACTACGAGCAGTACTTC	CASRIGTGANYEQYF
-	-	TRBJ2-5	TRBV20-1	TGCAGTGCTACGGAGGGGGGGCCTCGGGAGACCCAGTACTTC	CSATEGGPRETQYF
-	-	TRBJ2-4	TRBV6-5	TGTGCCAGCAGTTACTCGATTTCGGCAGGGGACCTGAAAAACATTCAGTACTTC	CASSYSISAGDLKNIQYF
TRBD2	-	TRBJ2-7	TRBV27	TGTGCCAGCAGTTTCTCGCTAGCGGCAACCTACGAGCAGTACTTC	CASSFSLAATYEQYF
-	-	TRBJ2-7	TRBV6-1	TGTGCCAGCACAAGCCCGGTGGCGCCCTACGAGCAGTACTTC	CASTSPVAPYEQYF
TRBD2	-	TRBJ2-7	TRBV7-6	TGTGCCAGCAGCACCGGGACTAGCGGGGTAGGGCAGTACTTC	CASSTGTSGVGQYF
TRBD2	-	TRBJ2-3	TRBV11-2	TGTGCCAGCAGCGTTGGGACTAGCGGAGACCCCACAGATACGCAGTATTTT	CASSVGTSGDPTDTQYF
TRBD1	-	TRBJ1-5	TRBV5-1	TGCGCCAGCAGCTTGTCCAGGACAGGCCAGCCCCAGCATTTT	CASSLSRTGQPQHF
-	few	TRBJ2-3	TRBV10-3	TGTGCCATCAGTGGGACAGGGGGGCGCGGGGGGGCCATCCGTACGCAGTATTTT	CAISGTGGRGGAIRTQYF
-	few	TRBJ2-1	TRBV7-8	TGTGCCAGCAGCTTCCGGGCCGGCAATGAGCAGTCCTTC	CASSFRAGNEQSF
-	-	TRBJ1-2	TRBV28	TGTGCCAGCAGTCCCCGGGGTCTTGGCTACACCTTC	CASSPRGLGYTF
-	-	TRBJ2-5	TRBV28	TGTGCCAGCAGTTCCTACGGACAGCTTCAAGAGACCCAGTACTTC	CASSSYGQLQETQYF
-	few	TRBJ2-2	TRBV6-5	TGTGCCAGCAGTTACGCCAGGATTGGGGGTTCGAACACCGGGGAGCTGTTTTTT	CASSYARIGGSNTGELFF
-	few	TRBJ1-6	TRBV28	TGTGCCAGCAGTCGAACGGGACGGAGGAATTCACCCCTCCACTTT	CASSRTGRRNSPLHF
-	many	TRBJ1-5	TRBV20-1	TGCAGTGCTAGGGGACGGACCAATCAGCCCCAGCATTTT	CSARGRTNQPQHF
-	-	TRBJ2-5	TRBV6-1	TGTGCCATCAACCGGAAAATCGGACAAGAGACCCAGTACTTC	CAINRKIGQETQYF
-	-	TRBJ2-7	TRBV6-5	TGTGCCAGCAGTTACTCGAGACGGGGCGCAGGAGAGCAGTACTTC	CASSYSRRGAGEQYF
TRBD2	-	TRBJ2-1	TRBV10-3	TGTGCCATCAGCCCCCTTTCTTCTAGCGGGGGGGCAGGATACAATGAGCAGTTCTTC	CAISPLSSSGGAGYNEQFF
-	few	TRBJ2-2	TRBV9	TGTGCCAGCAGCGTAATGGGAGGTTATGGGACCGGGGAGCTGTTTTTT	CASSVMGGYGTGELFF
-	few	TRBJ1-3	TRBV5-1	TGCGCCAGCTCCGACGGGACGGGAAACACCATATATTTT	CASSDGTGNTIYF
TRBD1	-	TRBJ2-7	TRBV7-9	TGTGCCAGCAGCTTAGGACAGGGGACCGCCGCGTACTTC	CASSLGQGTAAYF
TRBD2	-	TRBJ2-1	TRBV12-3/TRBV12-4	TGTGCCAGCAGTTTGGCGTCTAGCGGGAGGGCCTACAATGAGCAGTTCTTC	CASSLASSGRAYNEQFF
-	-	TRBJ2-7	TRBV4-2	TGTGCCAGCAGCCAAGATCCGGACCTCCTCTTCGAGCAGTACTTC	CASSQDPDLLFEQYF
-	many	TRBJ2-7	TRBV12-3/TRBV12-4	TGTGCCAGCAGTTTAGGCGGTTACAGCTCCTACGAGCAGTACTTC	CASSLGGYSSYEQYF
-	few	TRBJ2-1	TRBV7-8	TGTGCCAGCAGCTCTACGTCAGGGGTTAATGAGCAGTTCTTC	CASSSTSGVNEQFF
TRBD2	few	TRBJ2-5	TRBV24-1	TGTGCCACCAGTGGCCTGGAGGGCGGGAGCGGGGTAGAGACCCAGTACTTC	CATSGLEGGSGVETQYF
-	-	TRBJ1-4	TRBV18	TGTGCCAGCTCACCAAATCCGGCTAATGAAAAACTGTTTTTT	CASSPNPANEKLFF
-	-	TRBJ2-1	TRBV6-2/TRBV6-3	TGTGCCAGCAGTTATCACCCCAATGAGCAGTTCTTC	CASSYHPNEQFF
TRBD1	-	TRBJ1-2	TRBV5-1	TGCGCCAGCAGCCGGGGACAGGAGGACGGGGGCTACACCTTC	CASSRGQEDGGYTF
TRBD2	-	TRBJ2-3	TRBV20-1	TGCAGTGCTAGAGTGGGTAGCGGGACCGTCATTCGATTGACAGATACGCAGTATTTT	CSARVGSGTVIRLTDTQYF
-	-	TRBJ1-4	TRBV4-1	TGCGCCAGCAGCCGACTACCAGTGGCAACTAATGAAAAACTGTTTTTT	CASSRLPVATNEKLFF
-	-	TRBJ2-1	TRBV29-1	TGCAGCGTGACTAGTGGTGTCGGAGGGTTCTTC	CSVTSGVGGFF
-	few	TRBJ2-7	TRBV3-1	TGTGCCAGCAGCCAAGGCGAGGGACGGACATCCTACGAGCAGTACTTC	CASSQGEGRTSYEQYF
-	-	TRBJ2-1	TRBV20-1	TGCAGTGCTAGAGGCCCGGGATGGGACTACAATGAGCAGTTCTTC	CSARGPGWDYNEQFF
TRBD2	few	TRBJ2-3	TRBV20-1	TGCAGTGCTGTGGACGGCGGGGGGGACGATACGCAGTATTTT	CSAVDGGGDDTQYF
TRBD1	few	TRBJ2-7	TRBV25-1	TGTGCCAGCAGTGCACAGGGGGTGGCCTCCTACGAGCAGTACTTC	CASSAQGVASYEQYF
-	few	TRBJ1-1	TRBV6-2/TRBV6-3	TGTGCCAGCAGTTACTCAGGGGGGGCGAGGACCACTGAAGCTTTCTTT	CASSYSGGARTTEAFF
-	few	TRBJ2-5	TRBV7-9	TGTGCCAGCACCATGGGAAAGACCCAGTACTTC	CASTMGKTQYF
TRBD2	many	TRBJ2-2	TRBV4-3	TGCGCCAGCAGCCCACTAGCGGGGATTGGGAGCGGGGAGCTGTTTTTT	CASSPLAGIGSGELFF
-	many	TRBJ2-3	TRBV7-3	TGTGCCAGCAGCGTATCGAGTGGCACAGATACGCAGTATTTT	CASSVSSGTDTQYF
TRBD2	few	TRBJ2-3	TRBV4-1	TGCGCCAGCAGCCAACCTATAGCGGGAGCCCCGGCGGATACGCAGTATTTT	CASSQPIAGAPADTQYF
-	-	TRBJ2-7	TRBV15	TGTGCCACCAGCAGAGTTCCCCTGAGTGGCGACTTCTACGAGCAGTACTTC	CATSRVPLSGDFYEQYF
-	-	TRBJ1-5	TRBV5-1	TGCGCCAGCAGCTTGGGGGGCATGGATCAGCCCCAGCATTTT	CASSLGGMDQPQHF
TRBD2	many	TRBJ2-7	TRBV20-1	TGCAGTGCTGCGAACCTCGGGGGGGCCTACGAGCAGTACTTC	CSAANLGGAYEQYF
-	-	TRBJ1-3	TRBV18	TGTGCCAGCTCACAGGACAGCTCTGGAAACACCATATATTTT	CASSQDSSGNTIYF
-	-	TRBJ2-7	TRBV29-1	TGCAGCGTTGATATGCCCAATAAGGGCGAGCAGTACTTC	CSVDMPNKGEQYF